This T cell receptor beta chain is from a study of T cell responses to AZD1222 COVID-19 vaccine. Whole-study results and caveats: No repertoire was sampled before or during the peak T cell response, only after it. It should be noted that donors were predominantly white British and more often female, and clonal diversity was possibly underestimated. Receipt of two AZD1222 doses was followed by a rise in Spike-specific TCR breadth and depth.

The CDR3 covers 13 residues. Trimming shortened V by 6 bases and J by 4 bases, and 12 bases separated the two germline ends. Germline values: CDR1 MNHEY, CDR2 SVGAGI. Assay used: immunoSEQ multiplex PCR; TCRdb lists only in-frame clones, some missing. The sample includes about 130,000 clones, 80% to 95% of them seen just once. Recipients boosted at about 4 weeks or about 12 weeks are pooled. Notes on this clone: The antigen is unknown.

V and J are TRBV6-5 and TRBJ1-2, with D unclear. This sample comprised peripheral blood, obtained 28 days after the second AZD1222 dose. The receptor was derived from an adult who received the AZD1222 COVID-19 vaccine. The CDR3 is CASRPPGSYGYTF. The CDR3 DNA is TGTGCCAGCAGACCTCCCGGGAGCTATGGCTACACCTTC.